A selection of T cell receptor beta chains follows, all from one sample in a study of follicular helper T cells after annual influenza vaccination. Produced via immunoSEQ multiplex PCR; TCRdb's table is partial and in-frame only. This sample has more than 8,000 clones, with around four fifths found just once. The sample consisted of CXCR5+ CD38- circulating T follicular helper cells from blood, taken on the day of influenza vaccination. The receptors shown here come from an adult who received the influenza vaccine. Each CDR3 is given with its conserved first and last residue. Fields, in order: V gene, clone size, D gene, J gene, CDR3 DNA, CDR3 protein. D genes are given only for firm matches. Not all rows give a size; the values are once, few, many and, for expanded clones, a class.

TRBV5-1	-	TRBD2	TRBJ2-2	TGCGCCAGCAAGCGGGGAGGCGACACCGGGGAGCTGTTTTTT	CASKRGGDTGELFF
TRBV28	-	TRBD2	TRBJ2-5	TGTGCCAGCAGTCTAGCGGGGGGGCTGGCGACCCAGTACTTC	CASSLAGGLATQYF
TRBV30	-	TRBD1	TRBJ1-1	TGTGGAGTTCAGGGGGGCACTGAAGCTTTCTTT	CGVQGGTEAFF
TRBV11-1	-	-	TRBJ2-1	TGTGCCAGCAGCTTAGTACCGGGAACACTTACGGGGGATGAGCAGTTCTTC	CASSLVPGTLTGDEQFF
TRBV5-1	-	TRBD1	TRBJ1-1	TGCGCCAGCAGCTTGGAGCCTAAGAGGGGGCCGGGACAGGGGGCAGGTGAAGCTTTCTTT	CASSLEPKRGPGQGAGEAFF
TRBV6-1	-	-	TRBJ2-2	TGTGCCAGCAGTGAGAGAACCAGAAACACCGGGGAGCTGTTTTTT	CASSERTRNTGELFF
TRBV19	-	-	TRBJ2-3	TGTGCCAGTAGTACCCCGGGGGCGCGCACAGATACGCAGTATTTT	CASSTPGARTDTQYF
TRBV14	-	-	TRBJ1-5	TGTGCCAGCAGCCAAGGGGAGGATCAGCCCCAGCATTTT	CASSQGEDQPQHF
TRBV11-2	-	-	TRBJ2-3	TGTGCCAGCAGCTTGCTCGGGACAACCCCTGGGGATACGCAGTATTTT	CASSLLGTTPGDTQYF
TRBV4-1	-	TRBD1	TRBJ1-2	TGCGCCAGCAGCCAAGATGCTTTGAGGGGGCCCTCTGGCTATGGCTACACCTTC	CASSQDALRGPSGYGYTF
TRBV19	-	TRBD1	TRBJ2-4	TGTGCCAGTAGCCCGTGGGGAACAGGGGCGGCCAAAAACATTCAGTACTTC	CASSPWGTGAAKNIQYF
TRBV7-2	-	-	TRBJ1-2	TGTGCCAGCAGCTTACAGGGGCGTAACTATGGCTACACCTTC	CASSLQGRNYGYTF
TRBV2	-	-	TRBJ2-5	TGTGCCAGCAGTGACTCGGGAAGCGGTCGGGAGACCCAGTACTTC	CASSDSGSGRETQYF
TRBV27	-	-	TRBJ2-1	TGTGCCAGCAGCAAACAGTACAATGAGCAGTTCTTC	CASSKQYNEQFF
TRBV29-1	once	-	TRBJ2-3	TGCAGCTGGCGGGACCCGGATGAAGTATTGGGCACAGATACGCAGTATTTT	CSWRDPDEVLGTDTQYF
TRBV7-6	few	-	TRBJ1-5	TGTGCCAGCAGCTTATCTCACGAGCATCAGCCCCAGCATTTT	CASSLSHEHQPQHF
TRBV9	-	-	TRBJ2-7	TGTGCCAGCAGCGTAGGGGTGGCCCTGCACTACGAGCAGTACTTC	CASSVGVALHYEQYF
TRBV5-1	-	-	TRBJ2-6	TGCGCCAGCAGCGGGCAGGCTCTCTCTGGGGCCAACGTCCTGACTTTC	CASSGQALSGANVLTF
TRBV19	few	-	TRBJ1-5	TGTGCCAGTAAGGCCGTAGATCAGCCCCAGCATTTT	CASKAVDQPQHF
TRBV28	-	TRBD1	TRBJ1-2	TGTGCCAGCACGGTACAGGGGGCTAACTATGGCTACACCTTC	CASTVQGANYGYTF
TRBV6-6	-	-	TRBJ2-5	TGTGCCAGCGCGTGGTCTGGAGAGACCCAGTACTTC	CASAWSGETQYF
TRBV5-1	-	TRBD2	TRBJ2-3	TGCGCCAGCAGCTTGGACAGCGGGGGGCCCACAGATACGCAGTATTTT	CASSLDSGGPTDTQYF